The present TCR beta chain was sequenced within a study of CD8 T cells in Susac syndrome. Turning to the study itself: Within the group of sequenced Susac syndrome patients, more than five had active disease and 8 or 9 were in remission. Study observations and caveats: CD8+ clonal expansion in Susac was maximal in TEMRA cells and in active patients.

V shed 0 bases and J 5 bases; nucleotides not matched to a gene: 12. Germline CDR1 reads DFQATT; CDR2 reads SNEGSKA (reference sequence). CDR3 length: 16 residues. CD8+ and CD4+ T cells circulating in blood were sequenced for TCR beta. After extraction with the RNeasy kit, roughly 0.45 to 1 ug of the RNA was reverse transcribed using random hexamers. TCRdb used MiXCR to reprocess the immunoSEQ multiplex PCR reads, holding one entry per CDR3 protein. This table holds 80,000 or so distinct CDR3 sequences, roughly 94% found once. Concerning this clonotype: Its antigen is as yet unknown.

The receptor's source is a human donor with Susac syndrome. The chain is built from TRBV20-1 and TRBJ2-5; the match to TRBD2 covers 7 bases. What was sequenced was CD8+ T cells from PBMCs. CDR3 nucleotides: TGCAGTGCTAGAGATCTGAGCGGGATTTTACTGGAGACCCAGTACTTC. Translating it yields CSARDLSGILLETQYF.